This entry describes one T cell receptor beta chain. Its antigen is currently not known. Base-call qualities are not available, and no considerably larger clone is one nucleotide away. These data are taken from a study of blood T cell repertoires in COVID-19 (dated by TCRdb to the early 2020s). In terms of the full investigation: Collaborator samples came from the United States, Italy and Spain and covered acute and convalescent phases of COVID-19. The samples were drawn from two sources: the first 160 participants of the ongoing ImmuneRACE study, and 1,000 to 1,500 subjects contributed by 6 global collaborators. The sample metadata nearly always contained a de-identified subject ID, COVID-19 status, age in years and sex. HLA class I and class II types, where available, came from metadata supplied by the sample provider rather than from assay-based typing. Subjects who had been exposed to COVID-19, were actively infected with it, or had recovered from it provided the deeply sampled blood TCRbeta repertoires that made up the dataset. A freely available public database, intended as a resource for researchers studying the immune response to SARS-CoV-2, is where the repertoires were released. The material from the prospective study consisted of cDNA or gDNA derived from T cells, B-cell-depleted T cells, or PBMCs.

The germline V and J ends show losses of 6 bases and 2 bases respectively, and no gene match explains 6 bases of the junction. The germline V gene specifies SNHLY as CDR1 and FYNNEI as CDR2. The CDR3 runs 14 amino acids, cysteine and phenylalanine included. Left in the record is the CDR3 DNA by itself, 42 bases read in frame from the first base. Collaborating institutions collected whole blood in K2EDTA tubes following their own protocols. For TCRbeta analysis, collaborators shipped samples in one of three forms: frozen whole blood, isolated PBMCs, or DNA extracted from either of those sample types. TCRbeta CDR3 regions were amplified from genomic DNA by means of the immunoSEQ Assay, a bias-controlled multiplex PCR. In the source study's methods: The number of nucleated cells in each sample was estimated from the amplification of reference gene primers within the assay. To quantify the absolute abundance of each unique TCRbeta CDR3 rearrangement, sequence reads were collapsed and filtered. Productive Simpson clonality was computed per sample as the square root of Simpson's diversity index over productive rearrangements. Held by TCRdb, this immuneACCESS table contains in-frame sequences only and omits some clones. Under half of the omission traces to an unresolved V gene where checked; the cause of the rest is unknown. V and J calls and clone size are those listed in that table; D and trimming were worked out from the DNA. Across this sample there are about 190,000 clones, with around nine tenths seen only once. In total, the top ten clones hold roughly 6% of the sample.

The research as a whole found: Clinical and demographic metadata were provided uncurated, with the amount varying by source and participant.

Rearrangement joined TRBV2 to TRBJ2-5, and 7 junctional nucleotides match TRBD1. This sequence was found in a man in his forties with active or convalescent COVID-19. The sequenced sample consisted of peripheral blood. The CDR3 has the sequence CASRDGTVQETQYF. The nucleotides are TGTGCCAGCAGGGATGGGACAGTGCAAGAGACCCAGTACTTC.